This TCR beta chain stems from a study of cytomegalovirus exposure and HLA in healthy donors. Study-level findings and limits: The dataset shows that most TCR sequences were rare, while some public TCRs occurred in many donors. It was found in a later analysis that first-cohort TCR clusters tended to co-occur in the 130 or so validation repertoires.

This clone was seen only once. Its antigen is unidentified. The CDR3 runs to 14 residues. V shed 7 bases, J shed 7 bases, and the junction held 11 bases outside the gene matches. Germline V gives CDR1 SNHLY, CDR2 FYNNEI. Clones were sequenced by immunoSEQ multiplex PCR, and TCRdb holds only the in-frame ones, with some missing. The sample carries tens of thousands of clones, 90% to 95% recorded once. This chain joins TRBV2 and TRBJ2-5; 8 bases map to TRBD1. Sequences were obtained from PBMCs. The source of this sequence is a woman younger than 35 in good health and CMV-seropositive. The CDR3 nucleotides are TGTGCCAGCAAACAGGACAGGGCTATTGGGACCCAGTACTTC. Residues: CASKQDRAIGTQYF.